A selection of T cell receptor beta chains follows, all from one sample in a study of preoperative IRX-2 immunotherapy in early breast cancer. The method was immunoSEQ multiplex PCR; TCRdb's version includes in-frame clones alone and lacks a portion of them. The sample consists of over 30,000 clones, nearly 90% of them appearing once. The sequences come from tumor tissue, collected after IRX-2 immunotherapy. These receptor sequences come from a human donor with breast cancer. The CDR3 runs from the conserved cysteine through the conserved F or W. The D gene is left open where the match is weak.

D	V	J	DNA	CDR3
-	TRBV18	TRBJ2-1	TGTGCCAGCTCACCAGCACTTAGTCGTAGTGAGCAGTTCTTC	CASSPALSRSEQFF
-	TRBV7-5	TRBJ2-3	TGTGCCAGCAGCTTAACGCTCCATACAGATACGCAGTATTTT	CASSLTLHTDTQYF
TRBD1	TRBV7-2	TRBJ2-3	TGTGCCAGCAGCTTAGGGTACACAGGGGGCTCAGATACGCAGTATTTT	CASSLGYTGGSDTQYF
-	TRBV15	TRBJ2-1	TGTGCCACCAGCAGAGCTGAGGCCGGGGCCGGGGATGAGCAGTTCTTC	CATSRAEAGAGDEQFF
TRBD2	TRBV6-8	TRBJ2-1	TGTGCCAGCAGTTACTCCCCCCTAGCGGGGGGGGTTGAGCAGTTCTTC	CASSYSPLAGGVEQFF
TRBD1	TRBV27	TRBJ2-1	TGTGCCACCAGTGACACGGGACAGGGCTACAATGAGCAGTTCTTC	CATSDTGQGYNEQFF
TRBD2	TRBV5-1	TRBJ2-5	TGCGCCAGCAGCTTGAGCGGGGGGCCCATTCAAGAGACCCAGTACTTC	CASSLSGGPIQETQYF
TRBD1	TRBV6-8	TRBJ1-1	TGTGCCAGCAGCGACAGGGGGCCGAAAGCTTTCTTT	CASSDRGPKAFF
TRBD1	TRBV19	TRBJ1-2	TGTGCCAGTAGTATTCCGGGACAGGGGGCGCCTGGCTACACCTTC	CASSIPGQGAPGYTF
-	TRBV7-6	TRBJ2-2	TGTGCCAGCAGCTTATTAGGGCAGGGGATGACCGGGGAGCTGTTTTTT	CASSLLGQGMTGELFF
-	TRBV6-8	TRBJ1-2	TGTGCCAGCAGTGACAGCGGACTTGCAACTATACACAACACCTTC	CASSDSGLATIHNTF
TRBD1	TRBV6-8	TRBJ1-6	TGTGCCAGCAGTGTTGGGACAGCTAATCACCTCCACTTT	CASSVGTANHLHF
-	TRBV19	TRBJ1-5	TGTGCCAGTGGGGATACAAGGGCACATCAGCCCCAGCATTTT	CASGDTRAHQPQHF
-	TRBV28	TRBJ1-1	TGTGCCAGCAGTTCCCCAACCCCCGGCGCTCCTGAAGCTTTCTTT	CASSSPTPGAPEAFF